This passage covers 6 T cell receptor beta chains from one sample sequenced in a study of blood T cell repertoires in COVID-19. Using immunoSEQ multiplex PCR, the repertoire was profiled, and TCRdb retains in-frame clones only, with some absent. Among 50,000 or so clones listed, 86% were seen once. Sequencing was carried out using peripheral blood. The receptors originated from a man between 70 and 80 years old with acute or convalescent COVID-19.

CDR3 sequence: CASSYSTSVPGISSYNEQFF. The DNA for the CDR3 is TGTGCCAGCAGTTACTCGACCAGCGTTCCCGGGATAAGCTCCTACAATGAGCAGTTCTTC. The chain has TRBV6-2 or TRBV6-3 and TRBJ2-1, with D maybe TRBD2 (5 bases). Per germline, CDR1 MNHEY and CDR2 SVGEGT. V was cut by 0 bases and J by 0 bases, with 21 bases left in between. The length of the CDR3 is 20 residues.

This chain joins TRBV29-1 and TRBJ1-2, with D perhaps matching TRBD1 (6 bases). This CDR3 is built from 14 residues. Germline V gene data show CDR1 as SQVTM and CDR2 as ANQGSEA. Trimming removed 0 bases from V and 4 bases from J, with 12 bases in between. CDR3: CSVEDPGVSYGYTF. The CDR3, as DNA: TGCAGCGTTGAAGACCCAGGGGTTTCCTATGGCTACACCTTC.

V is TRBV5-1 and J is TRBJ2-2; TRBD1 matches 8 bases. The V segment lost 4 bases and the J segment 0 bases; nucleotides outside the gene matches: 5. Germline CDR1 reads SGHRS; CDR2 reads YFSETQ. The length of the CDR3 is 16 residues. The CDR3, as DNA: TGCGCCAGCAGCCGAAGGACAGGGACGAACACCGGGGAGCTGTTTTTT. It encodes CASSRRTGTNTGELFF. Using reference TRBV5-1 and TRBJ2-2 for the parts outside the CDR3, the full variable domain is KAGVTQTPRYLIKTRGQQVTLSCSPISGHRSVSWYQQTPGQGLQFLFEYFSETQRNKGNFPGRFSGRQFSNSRSEMNVSTLELGDSALYLCASSRRTGTNTGELFFGEGSRLTVL.

The CDR3 spells CASSTGSNTEAFF. CDR3 DNA sequence: TGTGCCAGCAGTACGGGATCAAACACTGAAGCTTTCTTT. The genes are TRBV2 and TRBJ1-1, with D unclear. V lost 5 bases and J lost 2, with 9 bases in between. The CDR3 has 13 residues. Looked up from germline, CDR1 is SNHLY and CDR2 is FYNNEI.

V and J are TRBV12-3 or TRBV12-4 and TRBJ2-1; no firm D call. The V and J ends lost 10 bases and 3 bases respectively, with 13 bases between them. The CDR3 totals 13 residues. The CDR3 sequence is CATTAQHYNEQFF. Here the CDR3 DNA reads TGTGCCACCACGGCACAGCACTACAATGAGCAGTTCTTC.

V gene TRBV28 combines with J gene TRBJ1-5; D is possibly TRBD1 (5 bases). The CDR3 covers 16 residues. In germline, CDR1 is MDHEN, CDR2 SYDVKM. The V end lost 4 bases, the J end lost 0 bases, and 13 bases lay between the germline ends. CDR3 sequence reads: CASSWASRGSNQPQHF. CDR3 DNA: TGTGCCAGCAGTTGGGCGTCTAGGGGTAGCAATCAGCCCCAGCATTTT. Drawing the rest from reference TRBV28 and TRBJ1-5, the complete variable domain is DVKVTQSSRYLVKRTGEKVFLECVQDMDHENMFWYRQDPGLGLRLIYFSYDVKMKEKGDIPEGYSVSREKKERFSLILESASTNQTSMYLCASSWASRGSNQPQHFGDGTRLSIL.